One TCR beta chain is described in this entry. This entry is derived from a study of cytomegalovirus exposure and HLA in healthy donors. The PCR contained 60 Vbeta and 13 Jbeta primers. TCRdb's copy holds only in-frame clones and misses some; the assay was immunoSEQ multiplex PCR. This table has approximately 180,000 clones, 75% to 85% appearing once. The V gene lost 2 bases and the J gene lost 7 bases, with 10 bases spanning the gap. CDR1 is LGHNT and CDR2 is FRNRAP in the germline V gene. The CDR3 covers 13 residues. Material: PBMCs. The sequence was collected from a woman in her late teens or twenties in good health and CMV-seropositive. The chain employs TRBV12-5 and TRBJ2-3; perhaps TRBD2 as D (5 bases). In DNA form, the CDR3 reads TGTGCTAGTGGTTTGCAACCCGGGAATACGCAGTATTTT. Protein sequence: CASGLQPGNTQYF.